Below, 8 T cell receptor beta chains from the same sample are listed, as sequenced in a study of blood T cell repertoires in COVID-19. TCRdb's table, derived via immunoSEQ multiplex PCR, lists solely in-frame clones and lacks some. The profile shows roughly 80,000 clones, more than 70% of them singletons. The sample consisted of peripheral blood. These TCRs come from a woman aged 70-85 years with acute or convalescent COVID-19.

V is TRBV6-1 and J is TRBJ1-1; 9 nucleotides agree with TRBD1. Looked up from germline, CDR1 is MNHNS and CDR2 is SASEGT. J gave up 5 bases and V 2 bases, and 3 bases lay outside the gene matches. CDR3 size: 14 residues. This CDR3 reads CASSELQGATEAFF. The CDR3 coding sequence is TGTGCCAGCAGTGAACTACAGGGGGCGACTGAAGCTTTCTTT.

This chain links TRBV19 with TRBJ2-5; 8 nucleotides line up with TRBD1. V lost 5 bases, J lost 2 bases, and 13 bases stayed unmatched. CDR1 and CDR2 from the germline V gene are LNHDA and SQIVND (reference sequence). This CDR3 comprises 17 residues. The CDR3 is CASSPRTGSKSQETQYF. The CDR3 DNA is TGTGCCAGTAGTCCTCGGACAGGGTCGAAATCTCAAGAGACCCAGTACTTC.

The J gene is TRBJ1-5, the V gene TRBV7-9; no clear D gene. CDR1 is SEHNR, CDR2 FQNEAQ, per germline (reference sequence). The CDR3 loop spans 13 amino acids. V shed 1 base and J shed 7 bases, with 8 bases lying between them. The DNA for the CDR3 is TGTGCCAGCAGCTTAGACGGGAGGCAGCCCCAGCATTTT. The encoded protein is CASSLDGRQPQHF.

The chain combines TRBV10-3 with TRBJ1-2; TRBD1 is a possible D gene (5 bases). CDR3 size: 12 residues. Germline V gene data show CDR1 as ENHRY and CDR2 as SYGVKD. With 6 bases removed from V and 1 base from J, the gap between germline ends came to 6 bases. CDR3 sequence: CAISDSNYGYTF. The DNA of the CDR3 is TGTGCCATCAGCGACAGTAACTATGGCTACACCTTC.

The genes are TRBV3-1 (or the pseudogene TRBV3-2) and TRBJ2-3, with 8 bases aligning to TRBD2. V lost 5 bases, J lost 6 bases, and 4 bases stayed unmatched. Germline-derived CDR1 and CDR2 are LGHDT and YNNKEL (reference sequence). The CDR3 sequence is 13 residues long. The CDR3 bases are TGTGCCAGCAGCTCCCGACTAGCGGATACGCAGTATTTT. It yields the protein CASSSRLADTQYF.

The V and J genes are TRBV5-4 and TRBJ2-1; 8 bases match TRBD2. J lost 15 bases, V lost 4 bases, and 9 bases had no gene match. The CDR3 has 12 residues. CDR1 and CDR2 from the germline V gene are SGHNT and YYREEE (reference sequence). Here the CDR3 DNA reads TGTGCCAGCAGCCAACGATCGGGAGGGGTGTTCTTC. Protein sequence: CASSQRSGGVFF. Based on the CDR3 plus reference TRBV5-4 and TRBJ2-1, the full variable domain is ETGVTQSPTHLIKTRGQQVTLRCSSQSGHNTVSWYQQALGQGPQFIFQYYREEENGRGNFPPRFSGLQFPNYSSELNVNALELDDSALYLCASSQRSGGVFFGPGTRLTVL.

V gene TRBV7-2 combines with J gene TRBJ1-5, with D maybe TRBD1 (5 bases). Germline CDR1 SGHTA, CDR2 FQGNSA. This CDR3 contains 15 residues. V lost 6 bases to trimming and J lost 3 bases, with 15 bases between them. The CDR3 DNA sequence: TGTGCCAGCAGTCTTCAGGGATCCCCCAATCAGCCCCAGCATTTT. Its protein is CASSLQGSPNQPQHF.

This clone was observed a few times. The rearrangement links TRBV28 to TRBJ1-3, with TRBD1 as a possible D gene (5 bases). Germline V gene lookup returns CDR1 MDHEN and CDR2 SYDVKM. V shed 2 bases and J shed 1 base, with 12 bases lying between them. The CDR3 covers 16 residues. The CDR3 sequence: CASSLGRVLSGNTIYF. The CDR3 DNA reads TGTGCCAGCAGTTTAGGCAGGGTATTGTCTGGAAACACCATATATTTT.